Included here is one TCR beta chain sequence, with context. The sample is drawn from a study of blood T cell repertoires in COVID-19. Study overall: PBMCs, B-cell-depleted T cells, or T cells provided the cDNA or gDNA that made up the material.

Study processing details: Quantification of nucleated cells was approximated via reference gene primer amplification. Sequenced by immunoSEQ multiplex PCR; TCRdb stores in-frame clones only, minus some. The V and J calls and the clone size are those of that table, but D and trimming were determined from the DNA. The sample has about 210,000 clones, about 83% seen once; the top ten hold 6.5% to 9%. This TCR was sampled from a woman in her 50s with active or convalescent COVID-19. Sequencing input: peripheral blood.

The CDR3 protein is CASGRGEVETQYF. The DNA of the CDR3 is TGTGCCAGCGGCAGGGGAGAGGTCGAGACCCAGTACTTC. V is TRBV2 and J is TRBJ2-5, with a weak D call TRBD1 (6 bases). Germline-derived CDR1 and CDR2 are SNHLY and FYNNEI. The CDR3 sequence is 13 residues long. Trimming stripped 8 bases from V and 5 bases from J, with 15 bases between.